A single sample is the source of the 18 T cell receptor beta chains below, sequenced in a study of OX40 agonist ivuxolimab in advanced cancers. Produced via immunoSEQ multiplex PCR; TCRdb's table is partial and in-frame only. The sample holds roughly 24,000 clones, about 87% seen once. The sequencing here drew on CD4+ or CD8+ T cells sorted from blood, taken in a trial of the OX40 agonist ivuxolimab. Source of these receptors: an adult with an advanced solid tumor such as melanoma, head and neck, liver or kidney cancer.

This clone showed up just a few times. The J gene is TRBJ2-1, the V gene TRBV5-8; a possible D gene is TRBD2 (6 bases). Germline V lookup: CDR1 SGHTS, CDR2 YDEGEE. Deletions cut 0 bases from V and 8 bases from J, with 12 bases between. CDR3 length equals 14 residues. CDR3 in amino acids: CASSLVGLTYEQFF. CDR3 DNA sequence: TGTGCCAGCAGCTTGGTGGGACTGACCTATGAGCAGTTCTTC.

This clone has a handful of counts. The J gene is TRBJ2-5, the V gene TRBV21-1; the table gives TRBD1 as D, unverified against the DNA. TRBV21-1 is a recognized pseudogene. CDR3 length: 14 amino acids. CDR3 region: CASSKQGPQETQYF. In DNA form, the CDR3 reads TGTGCCAGCAGCAAACAGGGTCCCCAAGAGACCCAGTACTTC.

The chain recombines TRBV2 with TRBJ1-6; no clear D. Germline loops: CDR1 SNHLY, CDR2 FYNNEI. The CDR3 sequence is 15 residues long. Between the trimmed V and J ends, which lost 3 bases and 0 bases, there was a span of 6 bases. The CDR3 DNA sequence: TGTGCCAGCAGTGATGGGAGCTCCTATAATTCACCCCTCCACTTT. It is translated as CASSDGSSYNSPLHF.

V usage is TRBV30 and J usage is TRBJ1-5; possible D gene TRBD1, 5 bases. The CDR3 contains 14 residues. The V gene lost 5 bases and the J gene lost 1 base, with 12 bases spanning the gap. Germline-derived CDR1 and CDR2 are GTSNPN and SVGIG (reference sequence). In DNA form, the CDR3 reads TGTGCCTGGCAGTCTGGGGGAAGCAATCAGCCCCAGCATTTT. Protein: CAWQSGGSNQPQHF. The full variable domain, completed using reference TRBV30 and TRBJ1-5, is SQTIHQWPATLVQPVGSPLSLECTVEGTSNPNLYWYRQAAGRGLQLLFYSVGIGQISSEVPQNLSASRPQDRQFILSSKKLLLSDSGFYLCAWQSGGSNQPQHFGDGTRLSIL.

V and J are TRBV27 and TRBJ1-6; D unresolved. The CDR3 is 17 amino acids. Looked up from germline, CDR1 is MNHEY and CDR2 is SMNVEV (reference sequence). V was pared by 6 bases and J by 0 bases, with 15 bases between. The CDR3 region is CASSPTGRSSYNSPLHF. CDR3 DNA sequence: TGTGCCAGCAGCCCCACCGGACGGAGCTCCTATAATTCACCCCTCCACTTT.

This clone has just one count. The J gene is TRBJ2-3, the V gene TRBV5-1, with 7 bases aligning to TRBD2. The germline V gene has CDR1 SGHRS and CDR2 YFSETQ. Trimming at V came to 1 base and at J to 0 bases, leaving 14 bases not matched to a gene. CDR3 length equals 19 residues. The CDR3 spells CASSLKLAEGGASTDTQYF. The CDR3 nucleotides read TGCGCCAGCAGCTTGAAGCTAGCGGAGGGAGGGGCTAGCACAGATACGCAGTATTTT.

The chain combines TRBV7-2 with TRBJ2-3; D is ambiguous. Germline-derived CDR1 and CDR2 are SGHTA and FQGNSA. The V gene lost 5 bases and the J gene lost 3 bases, with 15 bases spanning the gap. The CDR3 runs 15 residues. CDR3 amino acids: CASSPYLVRTDTQYF. DNA for the CDR3: TGTGCCAGCAGCCCCTATCTGGTTCGGACAGATACGCAGTATTTT.

V usage is TRBV18 and J usage is TRBJ1-1; D is ambiguous. Germline V lookup: CDR1 KGHSH, CDR2 LQKENI. This CDR3 region has 14 residues. The V gene lost 3 bases and the J gene lost 1 base, with 9 bases spanning the gap. CDR3 nucleotides: TGTGCCAGCTCACCTTCCGATCCGAACACTGAAGCTTTCTTT. Amino acids: CASSPSDPNTEAFF.

The chain combines TRBV7-8 with TRBJ1-1; 9 bases match TRBD1. The V gene end was trimmed by 6 bases and the J gene end by 5 bases; junction bases not matched to a gene: 7. The CDR3 runs to 14 residues. Germline V CDR1 and CDR2: SGHVS, FQNEAQ. The CDR3 loop reads CASRFDRGATEAFF. The CDR3 DNA reads TGTGCCAGCAGATTTGACAGGGGGGCGACTGAAGCTTTCTTT.

V usage is TRBV19 and J usage is TRBJ2-3, with 7 nucleotides matching TRBD2. The germline V gene has CDR1 LNHDA and CDR2 SQIVND (reference sequence). CDR3 length: 11 amino acids. V shed 6 bases, J shed 6 bases, and the junction held 0 bases outside the gene matches. The CDR3 DNA reads TGTGCCAGTAGGGGGGGGGATACGCAGTATTTT. This sequence encodes CASRGGDTQYF.

The genes are TRBV11-2 and TRBJ2-1; a weak D match, TRBD2 (6 bases). Germline CDR1 and CDR2: SGHAT and FQNNGV. V was pared by 2 bases and J by 7 bases, with 15 bases between. CDR3 length: 15 residues. This CDR3 is CASSLRVAEGNEQFF. CDR3 DNA sequence: TGTGCCAGCAGCTTAAGAGTAGCGGAGGGGAATGAGCAGTTCTTC.

This clone was observed once. The rearrangement joins TRBV5-4 to TRBJ2-3; D not resolved. The CDR3 runs to 12 residues. From germline, CDR1 is SGHNT and CDR2 YYREEE (reference sequence). The V and J ends lost 4 bases and 5 bases respectively, with 8 bases between them. CDR3 bases: TGTGCCAGCAGCCCATGGGAAGATACGCAGTATTTT. This gives the protein CASSPWEDTQYF.

The gene calls are TRBV2 and TRBJ2-7, with D perhaps assigned TRBD1 or TRBD2 (6 bases each). Trimming left V 3 bases short and J 0 bases short, with 15 bases between. The germline V gene encodes CDR1 SNHLY and CDR2 FYNNEI. The CDR3 is 16 amino acids. In nucleotides, the CDR3 is TGTGCCAGCAGTGATTTGGGGGGCCCCTACTCCTACGAGCAGTACTTC. Residues: CASSDLGGPYSYEQYF.

The chain links TRBV28 to TRBJ1-1; tentatively, D is TRBD1 (6 bases). This CDR3 contains 16 residues. Germline V gene lookup returns CDR1 MDHEN and CDR2 SYDVKM. V was clipped by 4 bases and J by 2 bases, with 17 bases between them. CDR3 DNA sequence: TGTGCCAGCAGTTCGCCAGGGGCGCGGAAAAACACTGAAGCTTTCTTT. Translated: CASSSPGARKNTEAFF. Variable domain in full (rest from reference TRBV28 and TRBJ1-1): DVKVTQSSRYLVKRTGEKVFLECVQDMDHENMFWYRQDPGLGLRLIYFSYDVKMKEKGDIPEGYSVSREKKERFSLILESASTNQTSMYLCASSSPGARKNTEAFFGQGTRLTVV.

This clone was seen once. CDR3 bases: TGTGCCAGCAGTGAACATATAGGACAGGGGAACTATGGCTACACCTTC. It is translated as CASSEHIGQGNYGYTF. This chain joins TRBV6-1 and TRBJ1-2; 9 bases line up with TRBD1. The CDR3 sequence is 16 residues long. Germline V lookup: CDR1 MNHNS, CDR2 SASEGT. After removal of 2 bases from V and 2 bases from J, the junction contained 6 bases not matched to a gene.

About this clone: One end of the junction does not line up with germline, which may come from a read error. The rearrangement joins TRBV28 to TRBJ2-2; the D gene is possibly TRBD1 (6 bases). CDR1 and CDR2 (germline): MDHEN, SYDVKM. The CDR3 consists of 15 residues. CDR3 residues: CASKGVEWNTGELFF. For the CDR3, the DNA is TGTGCGAGCAAGGGGGTGGAATGGAACACCGGGGAGCTGTTTTTT.

By its share, this clone is medium-sized. CDR3 residues: CASSLRGQVNDEQYF. The CDR3 DNA reads as TGTGCCAGCAGCTTAAGGGGACAGGTAAACGACGAGCAGTACTTC. The chain is built from TRBV7-6 and TRBJ2-7; TRBD1 matches at 8 bases. The germline gives CDR1 SGHVS, CDR2 FNYEAQ. Trimming removed 2 bases from V and 5 bases from J; junction bases left unmatched: 8. The CDR3 length is 15 residues. The variable domain in full, with the rest retrieved from reference TRBV7-6 and TRBJ2-7, is GAGVSQSPRYKVTKRGQDVALRCDPISGHVSLYWYRQALGQGPEFLTYFNYEAQQDKSGLPNDRFSAERPEGSISTLTIQRTEQRDSAMYRCASSLRGQVNDEQYFGPGTRLTVT.

The genes are TRBV6-6 and TRBJ1-1, with 8 bases aligning to TRBD1. The CDR3 consists of 14 residues. Germline CDR1 MNHNY, CDR2 SVGAGI (reference sequence). The J segment lost 5 bases and the V segment lost 5 bases, leaving 7 bases of the junction unmatched. The CDR3 reads CASSLGQGRTEAFF. CDR3 sequence (DNA): TGTGCCAGCAGTCTCGGACAGGGAAGGACTGAAGCTTTCTTT.